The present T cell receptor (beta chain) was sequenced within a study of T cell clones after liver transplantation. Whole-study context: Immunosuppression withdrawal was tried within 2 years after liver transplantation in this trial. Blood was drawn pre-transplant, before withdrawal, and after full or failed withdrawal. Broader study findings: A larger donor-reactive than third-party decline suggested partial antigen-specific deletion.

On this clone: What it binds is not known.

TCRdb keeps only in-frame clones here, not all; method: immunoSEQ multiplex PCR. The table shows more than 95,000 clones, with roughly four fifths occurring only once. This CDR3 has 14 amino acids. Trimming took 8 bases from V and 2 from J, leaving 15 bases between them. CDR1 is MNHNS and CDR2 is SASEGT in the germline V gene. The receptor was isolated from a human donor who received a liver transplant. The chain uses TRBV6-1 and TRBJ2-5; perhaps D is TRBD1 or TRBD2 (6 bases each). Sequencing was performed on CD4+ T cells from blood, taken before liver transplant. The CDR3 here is CASGGRTDQETQYF. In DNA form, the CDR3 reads TGTGCCAGCGGAGGGAGGACAGATCAAGAGACCCAGTACTTC.